The rows below give T cell receptor beta chains drawn from one sample of a study of cytomegalovirus exposure and HLA in healthy donors. Sequenced by immunoSEQ multiplex PCR; TCRdb stores in-frame clones only, minus some. The sample contains 140,000 to 150,000 clones, around 10% of which appear only once. Sequences were obtained from PBMCs. The receptors derive from a man aged 45-60 years in good health and CMV-seronegative. CDR3s include the opening cysteine and the closing phenylalanine or tryptophan. Clone size appears in some rows only: once, few, many, or a class for an expanded clone.

V gene	clone size	J gene	CDR3 protein
TRBV7-3	.	TRBJ2-1	CASSPWTSGIEQFF
TRBV18	.	TRBJ1-4	CASSPQEGRGNEKLFF
TRBV29-1	few	TRBJ1-1	CSAKKPRGMNTEAFF
TRBV7-6	.	TRBJ1-2	CASSSRGGDGYTF
TRBV5-1	.	TRBJ1-1	CASRLDPPNTEAFF
TRBV2	.	TRBJ2-3	CASSELIPGGAFVDTQYF
TRBV7-2	many	TRBJ1-4	CASSGASGATNEKLFF
TRBV5-1	few	TRBJ2-1	CASTLQGASRRSPYNEQFF
TRBV19	few	TRBJ2-7	CASQNDGGREQYF
TRBV6-1	few	.	CASSEALGAVYEQYF
TRBV29-1	.	TRBJ2-3	CSVDGLAGGPAGTDTQYF
TRBV6-1	few	TRBJ1-1	CASSDRGYTEAFF
TRBV2	few	TRBJ2-5	CASSDPSGDETQYF
TRBV10-2	.	TRBJ2-5	CASTGSQETQYF